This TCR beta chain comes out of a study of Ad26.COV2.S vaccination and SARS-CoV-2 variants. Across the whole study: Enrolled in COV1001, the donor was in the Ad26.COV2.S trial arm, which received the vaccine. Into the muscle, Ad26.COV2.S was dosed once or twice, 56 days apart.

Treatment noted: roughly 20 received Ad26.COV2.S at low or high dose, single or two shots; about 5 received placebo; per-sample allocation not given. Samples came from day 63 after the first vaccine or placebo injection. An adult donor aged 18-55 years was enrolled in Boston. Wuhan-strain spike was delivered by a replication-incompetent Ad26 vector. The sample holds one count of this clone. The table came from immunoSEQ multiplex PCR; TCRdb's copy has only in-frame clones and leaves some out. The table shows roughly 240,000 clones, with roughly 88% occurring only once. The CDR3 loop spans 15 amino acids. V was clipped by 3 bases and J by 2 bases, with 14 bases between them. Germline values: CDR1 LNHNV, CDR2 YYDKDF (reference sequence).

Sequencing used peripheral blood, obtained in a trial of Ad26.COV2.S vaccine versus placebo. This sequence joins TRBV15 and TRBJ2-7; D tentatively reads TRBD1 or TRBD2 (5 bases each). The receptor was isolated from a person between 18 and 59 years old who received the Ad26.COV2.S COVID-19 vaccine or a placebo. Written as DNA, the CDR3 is TGTGCCACCAGCAGGCTCGGGACGGGCACCTACGAGCAGTACTTC. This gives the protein CATSRLGTGTYEQYF.